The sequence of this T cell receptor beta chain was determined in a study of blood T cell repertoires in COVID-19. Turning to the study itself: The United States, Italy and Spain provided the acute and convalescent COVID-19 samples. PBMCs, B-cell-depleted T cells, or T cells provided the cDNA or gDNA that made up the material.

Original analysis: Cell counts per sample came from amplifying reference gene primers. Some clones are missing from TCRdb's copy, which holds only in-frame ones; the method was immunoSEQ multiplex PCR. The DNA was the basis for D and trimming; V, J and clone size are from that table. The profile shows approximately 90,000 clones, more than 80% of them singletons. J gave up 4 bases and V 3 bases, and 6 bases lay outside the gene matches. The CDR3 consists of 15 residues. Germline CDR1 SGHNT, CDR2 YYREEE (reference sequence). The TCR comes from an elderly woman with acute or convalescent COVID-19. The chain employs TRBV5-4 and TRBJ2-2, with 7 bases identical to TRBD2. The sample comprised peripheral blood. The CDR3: CASSSTSAGTGELFF. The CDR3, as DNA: TGTGCCAGCAGCTCCACTAGCGCGGGCACCGGGGAGCTGTTTTTT.